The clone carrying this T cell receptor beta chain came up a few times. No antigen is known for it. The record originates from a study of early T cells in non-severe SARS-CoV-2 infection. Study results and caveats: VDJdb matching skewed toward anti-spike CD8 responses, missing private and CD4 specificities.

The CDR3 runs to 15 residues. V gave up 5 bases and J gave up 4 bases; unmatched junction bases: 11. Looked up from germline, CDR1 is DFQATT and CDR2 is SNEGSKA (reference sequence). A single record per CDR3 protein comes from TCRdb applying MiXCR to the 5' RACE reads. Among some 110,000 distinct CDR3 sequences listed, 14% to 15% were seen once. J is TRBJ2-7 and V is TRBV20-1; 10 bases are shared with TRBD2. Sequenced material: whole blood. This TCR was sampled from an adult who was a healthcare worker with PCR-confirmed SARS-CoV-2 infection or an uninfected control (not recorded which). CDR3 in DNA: TGCAGTGCTTCCAGCGGGGGGGCAATTGGGTACGAGCAGTACTTC. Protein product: CSASSGGAIGYEQYF.